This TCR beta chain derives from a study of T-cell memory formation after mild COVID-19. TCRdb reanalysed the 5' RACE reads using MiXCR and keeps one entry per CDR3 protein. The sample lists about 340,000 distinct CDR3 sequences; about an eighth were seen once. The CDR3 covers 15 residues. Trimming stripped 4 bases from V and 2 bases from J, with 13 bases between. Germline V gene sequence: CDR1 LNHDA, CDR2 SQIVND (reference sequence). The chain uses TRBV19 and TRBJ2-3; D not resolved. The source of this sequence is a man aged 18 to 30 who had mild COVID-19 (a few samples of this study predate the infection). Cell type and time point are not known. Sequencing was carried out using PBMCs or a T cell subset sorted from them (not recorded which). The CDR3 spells CASSTTPSPTDTQYF. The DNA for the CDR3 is TGTGCCAGTAGTACGACCCCTAGTCCCACAGATACGCAGTATTTT.